The next 9 T cell receptor beta chains were all read from a single sample in a study of beta chain features in type 1 diabetes. Regarding the study as a whole: Moderate yet significant TCRB CDR3 shortening was seen in Type 1 diabetes patients in all four CD4+ subsets.

Reverse transcription of all isolated RNA meant that expressed TCRB transcripts were sequenced. Data came from immunoSEQ multiplex PCR; TCRdb stores just in-frame clones and leaves some out. The table shows fewer than 450,000 clones, with approximately 13% occurring only once. What these receptors recognize is not known. The sample consisted of naive CD4+ T cells from blood. The receptors shown here come from a woman aged 18-29 years with type 1 diabetes.

This clone was seen only a few times. The chain recombines TRBV6-6 with TRBJ2-7, with 10 nucleotides matching TRBD2. Germline assignment: CDR1 MNHNY and CDR2 SVGAGI (reference sequence). The CDR3 is made up of 15 amino acids. The ends lost 6 bases at V and 2 bases at J; junction bases unmatched: 7. CDR3 residues: CASSSRTSGTYEQYF. CDR3 bases: TGTGCCAGCAGCAGCCGGACTAGCGGAACCTACGAGCAGTACTTC.

The J gene is TRBJ2-2, the V gene TRBV5-6; 9 nucleotides align to TRBD2. Germline loops: CDR1 SGHDT, CDR2 YYEEEE. The CDR3 is 15 residues long. Losses at the gene ends were 3 bases for V and 0 bases for J; bases not matched to a gene: 0. The CDR3 sequence: CASSWTSANTGELFF. DNA for the CDR3: TGTGCCAGCAGCTGGACTAGCGCGAACACCGGGGAGCTGTTTTTT.

This clone has just a few counts. This rearrangement joins TRBV7-9 to TRBJ2-7, with 9 bases lining up with TRBD1. From germline, CDR1 is SEHNR and CDR2 FQNEAQ (reference sequence). CDR3 length: 12 residues. As DNA, the CDR3 is TGTGCCAGCAGCCAGGGACAGGGCCATCTCAACGTC. Translating it yields CASSQGQGHLNV.

This clone was picked up a small number of times. In the same sample, other DNA sequences code for this CDR3. The chain combines TRBV7-9 with TRBJ2-4; perhaps TRBD1 as D (6 bases). V was pared by 0 bases and J by 7 bases, with 7 bases between. Germline CDR1 SEHNR, CDR2 FQNEAQ (reference sequence). This CDR3 contains 13 residues. CDR3: CASSLAQGNIQYF. DNA for the CDR3: TGTGCCAGCAGCTTAGCTCAGGGGAACATTCAGTACTTC.

The chain couples TRBV19 to TRBJ2-7; D ambiguous. The ends were cut back, 3 bases at V and 4 bases at J, with 13 bases in the middle. The CDR3 loop spans 14 amino acids. Per the germline V gene, CDR1 is LNHDA and CDR2 is SQIVND (reference sequence). In nucleotides, the CDR3 is TGTGCCAGTAGTATCGATGTCTATCGGTACGAGCAGTACTTC. Translated, it gives CASSIDVYRYEQYF.

The J gene is TRBJ2-6, the V gene TRBV30; 15 bases match TRBD2. The CDR3 is 21 residues long. CDR1 is GTSNPN, CDR2 SVGIG, per germline (reference sequence). Trimming at V came to 2 bases and at J to 1 base, leaving 12 bases not matched to a gene. CDR3 loop: CAWSWFAVGLAGGSGANVLTF. CDR3 coding DNA: TGTGCCTGGAGTTGGTTCGCGGTTGGACTAGCGGGAGGGTCTGGGGCCAACGTCCTGACTTTC.

This clone was counted only a few times. J is TRBJ2-3 and V is TRBV25-1; tentative D call: TRBD1 (6 bases). The CDR3 length is 14 residues. Germline-derived CDR1 and CDR2 are MGHDK and SYGVNS. V lost 8 bases and J lost 0, with 12 bases in between. CDR3 in DNA: TGTGCCAGCCGAGGGGGAATTAGCACAGATACGCAGTATTTT. It encodes CASRGGISTDTQYF. The full variable domain, completed using reference TRBV25-1 and TRBJ2-3, is EADIYQTPRYLVIGTGKKITLECSQTMGHDKMYWYQQDPGMELHLIHYSYGVNSTEKGDLSSESTVSRIRTEHFPLTLESARPSHTSQYLCASRGGISTDTQYFGPGTRLTVL.

The chain recombines TRBV28 with TRBJ2-7; tentatively, D is TRBD1 (6 bases). Germline V gene data show CDR1 as MDHEN and CDR2 as SYDVKM. V lost 8 bases and J 0 bases, leaving 8 bases between the germline ends. The CDR3 totals 12 residues. CDR3 DNA sequence: TGTGCCAGCCTGGACAGCTCCTACGAGCAGTACTTC. This encodes CASLDSSYEQYF. Based on the CDR3 plus reference TRBV28 and TRBJ2-7, the full variable domain is DVKVTQSSRYLVKRTGEKVFLECVQDMDHENMFWYRQDPGLGLRLIYFSYDVKMKEKGDIPEGYSVSREKKERFSLILESASTNQTSMYLCASLDSSYEQYFGPGTRLTVT.

This chain uses TRBV9 with TRBJ1-2; 9 positions agree with TRBD1. CDR3 length equals 13 residues. The germline gives CDR1 SGDLS, CDR2 YYNGEE. V lost 2 bases and J lost 8; bases outside the gene matches: 4. Here the CDR3 DNA reads TGTGCCAGCAGCGTTAGACAGGGGGGGGGCTACACCTTC. As protein: CASSVRQGGGYTF.